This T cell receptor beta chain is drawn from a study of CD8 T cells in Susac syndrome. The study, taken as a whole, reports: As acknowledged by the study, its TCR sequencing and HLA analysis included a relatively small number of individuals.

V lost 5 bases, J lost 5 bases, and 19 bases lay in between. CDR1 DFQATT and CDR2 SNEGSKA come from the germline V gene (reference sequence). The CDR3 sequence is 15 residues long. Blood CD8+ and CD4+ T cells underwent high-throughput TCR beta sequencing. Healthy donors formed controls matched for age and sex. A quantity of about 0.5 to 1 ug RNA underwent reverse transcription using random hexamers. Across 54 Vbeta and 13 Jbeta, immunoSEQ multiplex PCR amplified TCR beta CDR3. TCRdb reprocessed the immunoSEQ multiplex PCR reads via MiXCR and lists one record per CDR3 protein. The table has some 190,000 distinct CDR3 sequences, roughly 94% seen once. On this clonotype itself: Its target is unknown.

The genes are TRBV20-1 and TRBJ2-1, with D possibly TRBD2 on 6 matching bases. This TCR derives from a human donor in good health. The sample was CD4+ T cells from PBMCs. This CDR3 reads CSAQGRGGLHNEQFF. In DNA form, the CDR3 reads TGCAGTGCTCAGGGACGGGGAGGACTCCACAATGAGCAGTTCTTC.